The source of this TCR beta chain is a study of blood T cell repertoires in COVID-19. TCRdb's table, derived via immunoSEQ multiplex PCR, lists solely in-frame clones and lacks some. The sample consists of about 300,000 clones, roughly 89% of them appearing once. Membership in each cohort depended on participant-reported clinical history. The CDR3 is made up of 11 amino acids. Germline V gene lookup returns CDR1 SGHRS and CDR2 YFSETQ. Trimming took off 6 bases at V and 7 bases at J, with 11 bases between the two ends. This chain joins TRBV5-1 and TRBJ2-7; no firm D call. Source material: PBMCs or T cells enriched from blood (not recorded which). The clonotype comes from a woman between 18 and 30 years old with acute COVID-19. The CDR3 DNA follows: TGCGCCAGCACAAGTGATAGAGAGCAGTACTTC. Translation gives CASTSDREQYF.